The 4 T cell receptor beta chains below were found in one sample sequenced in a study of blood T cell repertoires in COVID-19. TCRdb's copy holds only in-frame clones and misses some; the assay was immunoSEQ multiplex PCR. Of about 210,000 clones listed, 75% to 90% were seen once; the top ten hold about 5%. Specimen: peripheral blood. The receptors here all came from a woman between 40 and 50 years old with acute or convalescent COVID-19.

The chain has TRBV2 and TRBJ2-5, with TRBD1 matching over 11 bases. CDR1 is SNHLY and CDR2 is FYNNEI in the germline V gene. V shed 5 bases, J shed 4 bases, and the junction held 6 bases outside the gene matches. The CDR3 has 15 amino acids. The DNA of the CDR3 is TGTGCCAGCAGTCAATGGACAGGGGGCAGAGAGACCCAGTACTTC. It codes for CASSQWTGGRETQYF.

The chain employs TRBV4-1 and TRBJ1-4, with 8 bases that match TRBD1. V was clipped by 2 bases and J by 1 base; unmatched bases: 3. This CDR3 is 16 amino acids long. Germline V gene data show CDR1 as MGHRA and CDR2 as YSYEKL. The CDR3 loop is CASSQTGTGTNEKLFF. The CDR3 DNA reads TGCGCCAGCAGCCAAACCGGGACAGGAACTAATGAAAAACTGTTTTTT.

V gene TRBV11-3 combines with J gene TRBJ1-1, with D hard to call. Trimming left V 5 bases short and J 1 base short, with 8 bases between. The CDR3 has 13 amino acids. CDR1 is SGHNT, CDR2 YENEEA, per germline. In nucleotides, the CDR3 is TGTGCCAGCAGCCCAAACAGGAACACTGAAGCTTTCTTT. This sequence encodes CASSPNRNTEAFF.

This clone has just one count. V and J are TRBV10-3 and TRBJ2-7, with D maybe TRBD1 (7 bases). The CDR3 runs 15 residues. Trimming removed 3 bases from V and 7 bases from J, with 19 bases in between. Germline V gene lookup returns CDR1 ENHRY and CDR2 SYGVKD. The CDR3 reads CAISERGDRAGEQYV. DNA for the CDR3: TGTGCCATCAGTGAAAGAGGAGACAGGGCGGGAGAGCAGTACGTC.